This TCR beta chain was profiled in a study of T-cell memory formation after mild COVID-19. Study details: Among the donors, TCR clusters were largely specific to each donor.

As regards this clonotype: Its target is not known.

Findings and caveats of the study: There was a balanced CD4/CD8 profile in clones contracting day 15 to 85, and later expanders leaned CD4+.

The V and J ends lost 0 bases and 5 bases respectively, with 8 bases between them. Germline CDR1 is SGHVS and CDR2 is FNYEAQ. There are 14 residues in the CDR3. TCRdb re-derived calls from the 5' RACE reads in MiXCR, one entry per CDR3 protein. The profile shows 30,000 to 45,000 distinct CDR3 sequences, about an eighth of them singletons. This chain connects TRBV7-6 to TRBJ1-5; a possible D gene is TRBD1 (6 bases). Sequences were obtained from PBMCs or a T cell subset sorted from them (not recorded which). The source is a man in his late teens or twenties who had mild COVID-19 (a few samples of this study predate the infection). Cell type and time point are not known. CDR3 DNA sequence: TGTGCCAGCAGCTTAGCAGCAGGGGATCAGCCCCAGCATTTT. Its translation: CASSLAAGDQPQHF. Together with reference TRBV7-6 and TRBJ1-5, the CDR3 gives the full variable domain: GAGVSQSPRYKVTKRGQDVALRCDPISGHVSLYWYRQALGQGPEFLTYFNYEAQQDKSGLPNDRFSAERPEGSISTLTIQRTEQRDSAMYRCASSLAAGDQPQHFGDGTRLSIL.